The rows below give T cell receptor beta chains drawn from one sample of a study of PD-1 blockade in classical Hodgkin lymphoma. Sequenced by immunoSEQ multiplex PCR; TCRdb stores in-frame clones only, minus some. Of 20,000 to 25,000 clones in the sample, 60% to 75% were seen once. Sequenced here: peripheral blood mononuclear cells (PBMCs), sampled before the fourth cycle of nivolumab. The receptors stem from a human donor with classical Hodgkin lymphoma. The CDR3 runs from the conserved cysteine through the conserved F or W. Fields, in order: V gene, D gene, J gene, clone size, CDR3 DNA, CDR3 protein. A D gene is named only where the DNA matches it firmly. Where a row states a size, it is once, few, many or the class of an expanded clone; other rows omit it.

>TRBV4-1|TRBD1|TRBJ1-6|-
TGCGCCAGCAGCCAAGAAGCGGTCGTGACAGGGAATTCACCCCTCCACTTT
CASSQEAVVTGNSPLHF
>TRBV7-8|TRBD1|TRBJ2-5|-
TGTGCCAGCAGCCAAGTCTCTCGGGACAGGGGGCAAGAGACCCAGTACTTC
CASSQVSRDRGQETQYF
>TRBV7-9|-|TRBJ2-7|-
TGTGCCAGCAGGGGGGGGACAGGAGACTACGAGCAGTACTTC
CASRGGTGDYEQYF
>TRBV6-5|-|TRBJ2-7|-
TGTGCCAGCAGACAGGGCTCCCTTGAGCAGTACTTC
CASRQGSLEQYF
>TRBV13|-|TRBJ2-3|-
TGTGCCAGCAGCTTATGGGAGCTCTACACAGATACGCAGTATTTT
CASSLWELYTDTQYF
>TRBV28|-|TRBJ1-1|-
TGTGCCAGCAGTTTTCTTGGGCAGACTGAAGCTTTCTTT
CASSFLGQTEAFF
>TRBV2|-|TRBJ2-7|-
TGTGCCAGCAGTGAAAGGAACTACGAGCAGTACTTC
CASSERNYEQYF
>TRBV27|TRBD2|TRBJ2-1|-
TGTGCCAGCAGTCCCCTCAGCGGGGGGTTTGGGTCCTACAATGAGCAGTTCTTC
CASSPLSGGFGSYNEQFF
>TRBV10-3|-|TRBJ1-4|once
TGTGCCATCAGGGAAGCAACTAATGAAAAACTGTTTTTT
CAIREATNEKLFF
>TRBV29-1|-|TRBJ2-2|-
TGCAGCGTCGATTGGCCGGGCGGGGAGCTGTTTTTT
CSVDWPGGELFF
>TRBV4-2|-|TRBJ2-3|-
TGTGCCAGCAGCCAAGATGCACCCTGGGATACGCAGTATTTT
CASSQDAPWDTQYF